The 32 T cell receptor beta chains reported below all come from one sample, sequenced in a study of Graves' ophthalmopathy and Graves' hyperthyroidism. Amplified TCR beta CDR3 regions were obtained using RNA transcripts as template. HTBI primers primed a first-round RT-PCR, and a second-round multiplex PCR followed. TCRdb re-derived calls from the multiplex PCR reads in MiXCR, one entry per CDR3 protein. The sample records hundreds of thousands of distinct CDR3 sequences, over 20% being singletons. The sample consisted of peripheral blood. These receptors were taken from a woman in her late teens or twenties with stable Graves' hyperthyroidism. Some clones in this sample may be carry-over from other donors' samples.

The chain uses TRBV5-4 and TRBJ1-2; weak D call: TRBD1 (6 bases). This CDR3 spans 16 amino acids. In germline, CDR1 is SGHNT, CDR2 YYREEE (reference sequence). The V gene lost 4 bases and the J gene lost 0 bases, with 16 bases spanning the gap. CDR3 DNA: TGTGCCAGCAGCGCGTATCAGGGGTTCCCTAACTATGGCTACACCTTC. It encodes CASSAYQGFPNYGYTF. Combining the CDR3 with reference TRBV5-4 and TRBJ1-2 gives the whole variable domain ETGVTQSPTHLIKTRGQQVTLRCSSQSGHNTVSWYQQALGQGPQFIFQYYREEENGRGNFPPRFSGLQFPNYSSELNVNALELDDSALYLCASSAYQGFPNYGYTFGSGTRLTVV.

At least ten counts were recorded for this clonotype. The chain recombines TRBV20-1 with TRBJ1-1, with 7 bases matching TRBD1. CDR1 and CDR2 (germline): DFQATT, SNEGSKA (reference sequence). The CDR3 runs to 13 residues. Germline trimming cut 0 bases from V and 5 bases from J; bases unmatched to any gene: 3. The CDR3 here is CSARDPTGTEAFF. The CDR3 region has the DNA TGCAGTGCTAGAGACCCGACAGGGACTGAAGCTTTCTTT.

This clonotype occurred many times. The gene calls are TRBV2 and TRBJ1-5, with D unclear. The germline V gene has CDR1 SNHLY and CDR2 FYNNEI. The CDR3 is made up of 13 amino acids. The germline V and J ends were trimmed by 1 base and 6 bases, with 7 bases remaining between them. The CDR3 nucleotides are TGTGCCAGCAGTGAAGGCCGGGCTCAGCCCCAGCATTTT. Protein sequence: CASSEGRAQPQHF.

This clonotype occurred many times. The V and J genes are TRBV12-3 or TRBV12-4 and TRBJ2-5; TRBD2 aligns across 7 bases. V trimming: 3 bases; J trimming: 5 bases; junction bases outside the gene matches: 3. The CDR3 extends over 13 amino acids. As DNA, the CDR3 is TGTGCCAGCAGTTTCGGGGGGAGGGAGACCCAGTACTTC. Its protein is CASSFGGRETQYF.

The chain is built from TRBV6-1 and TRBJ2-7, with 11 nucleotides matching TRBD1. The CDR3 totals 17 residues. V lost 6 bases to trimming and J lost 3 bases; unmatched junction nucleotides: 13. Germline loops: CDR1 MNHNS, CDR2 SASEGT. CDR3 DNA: TGTGCCAGCAGCCACCGGGACAGGGGGGACATGCACTACGAGCAGTACTTC. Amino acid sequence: CASSHRDRGDMHYEQYF.

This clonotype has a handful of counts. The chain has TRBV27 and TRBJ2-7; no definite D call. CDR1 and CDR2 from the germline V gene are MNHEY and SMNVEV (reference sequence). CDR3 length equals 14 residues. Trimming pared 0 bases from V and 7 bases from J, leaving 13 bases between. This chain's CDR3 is CASSLSLQSREQYF. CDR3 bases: TGTGCCAGCAGTTTATCGTTACAGTCCCGGGAGCAGTACTTC.

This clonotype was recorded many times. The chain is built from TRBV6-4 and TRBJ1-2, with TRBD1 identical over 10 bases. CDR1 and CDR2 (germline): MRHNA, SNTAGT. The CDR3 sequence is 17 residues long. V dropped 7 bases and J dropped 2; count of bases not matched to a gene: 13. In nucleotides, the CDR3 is TGTGCCAGCAACGTCGGGGTGCGGGGACAGGGGAACTATGGCTACACCTTC. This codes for CASNVGVRGQGNYGYTF.

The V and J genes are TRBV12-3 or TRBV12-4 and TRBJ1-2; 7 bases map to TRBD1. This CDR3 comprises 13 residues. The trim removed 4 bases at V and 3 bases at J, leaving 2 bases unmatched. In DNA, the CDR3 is TGTGCCAGCAGTTCCAGGGGGTACTATGGCTACACCTTC. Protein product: CASSSRGYYGYTF.

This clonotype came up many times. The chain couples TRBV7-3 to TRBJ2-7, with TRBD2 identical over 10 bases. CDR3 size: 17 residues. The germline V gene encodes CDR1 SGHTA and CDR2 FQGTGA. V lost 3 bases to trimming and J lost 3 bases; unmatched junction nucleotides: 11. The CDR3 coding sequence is TGTGCCAGCAGCTTTTATAGGCCGACTAGCGGGTTCTACGAGCAGTACTTC. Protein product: CASSFYRPTSGFYEQYF.

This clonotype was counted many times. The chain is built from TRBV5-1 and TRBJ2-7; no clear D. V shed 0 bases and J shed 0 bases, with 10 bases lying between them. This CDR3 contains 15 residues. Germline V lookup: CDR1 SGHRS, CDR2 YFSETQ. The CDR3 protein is CASSLGPPGSYEQYF. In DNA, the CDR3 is TGCGCCAGCAGCTTGGGGCCACCAGGCTCCTACGAGCAGTACTTC.

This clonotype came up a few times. CDR3 sequence: CASRTGLAGGNQETQYF. The CDR3 nucleotides read TGTGCCAGCAGGACCGGACTAGCGGGGGGGAACCAAGAGACCCAGTACTTC. The rearrangement uses TRBV11-2 and TRBJ2-5, with TRBD2 identical over 15 bases. CDR3 length equals 17 residues. Germline V gene sequence: CDR1 SGHAT, CDR2 FQNNGV. Trimming took 6 bases from V and 0 from J; bases not matched to a gene: 5.

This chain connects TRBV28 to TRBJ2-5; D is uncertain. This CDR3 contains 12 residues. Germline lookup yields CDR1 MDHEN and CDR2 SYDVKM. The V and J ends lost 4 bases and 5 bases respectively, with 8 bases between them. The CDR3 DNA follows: TGTGCCAGCAGTTCGAACGGCGAGACCCAGTACTTC. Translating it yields CASSSNGETQYF.

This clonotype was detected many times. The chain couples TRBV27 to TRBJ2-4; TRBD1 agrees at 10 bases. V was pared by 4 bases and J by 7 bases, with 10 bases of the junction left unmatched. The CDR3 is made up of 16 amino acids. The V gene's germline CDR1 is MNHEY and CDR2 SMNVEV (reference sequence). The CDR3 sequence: CASSSRDRGLANIQYF. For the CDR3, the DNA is TGTGCCAGCAGTTCCCGGGACAGGGGTTTGGCGAACATTCAGTACTTC.

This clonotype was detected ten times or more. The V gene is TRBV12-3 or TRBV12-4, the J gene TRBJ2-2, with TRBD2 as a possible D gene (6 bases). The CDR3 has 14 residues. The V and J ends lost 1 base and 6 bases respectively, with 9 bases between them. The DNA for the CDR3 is TGTGCCAGCAGTTTAGTGGGGGGTGCCGGGGAGCTGTTTTTT. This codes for CASSLVGGAGELFF.

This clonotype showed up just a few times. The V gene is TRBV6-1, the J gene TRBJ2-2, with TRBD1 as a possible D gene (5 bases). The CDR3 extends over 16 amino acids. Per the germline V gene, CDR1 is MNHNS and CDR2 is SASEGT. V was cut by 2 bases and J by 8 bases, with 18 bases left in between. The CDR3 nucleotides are TGTGCCAGCAGTGAAATGGAACCCAGGGCGCCTGGGGAGCTGTTTTTT. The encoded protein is CASSEMEPRAPGELFF.

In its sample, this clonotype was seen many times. The CDR3 nucleotides are TGCAGTGCTAGAGGTATGGTTAGGTCAGTAGACGAGCAGTACTTC. It yields the protein CSARGMVRSVDEQYF. The chain uses TRBV20-1 and TRBJ2-7; D not resolved. The germline CDR1 and CDR2 sequences are DFQATT and SNEGSKA (reference sequence). Trimming left V 1 base short and J 5 bases short, with 18 bases between. The CDR3 covers 15 residues.

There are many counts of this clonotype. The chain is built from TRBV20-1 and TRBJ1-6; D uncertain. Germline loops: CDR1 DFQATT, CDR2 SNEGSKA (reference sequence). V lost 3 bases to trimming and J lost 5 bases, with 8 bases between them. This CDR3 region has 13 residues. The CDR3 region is CSASGENNSPLHF. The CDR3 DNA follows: TGCAGTGCTAGCGGGGAAAATAATTCACCCCTCCACTTT.

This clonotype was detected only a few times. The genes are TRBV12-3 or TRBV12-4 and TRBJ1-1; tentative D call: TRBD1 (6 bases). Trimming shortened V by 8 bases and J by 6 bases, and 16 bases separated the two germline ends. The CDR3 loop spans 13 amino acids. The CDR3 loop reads CASYPGGRAEAFF. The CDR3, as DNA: TGTGCCAGCTATCCTGGGGGGCGAGCTGAAGCTTTCTTT.

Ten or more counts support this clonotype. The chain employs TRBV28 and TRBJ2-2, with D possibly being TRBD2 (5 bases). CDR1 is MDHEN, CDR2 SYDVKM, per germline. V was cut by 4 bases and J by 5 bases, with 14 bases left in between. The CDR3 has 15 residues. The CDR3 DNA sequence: TGTGCCAGCAGTTCGCATAGCGAACCGACCGGGGAGCTGTTTTTT. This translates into CASSSHSEPTGELFF.

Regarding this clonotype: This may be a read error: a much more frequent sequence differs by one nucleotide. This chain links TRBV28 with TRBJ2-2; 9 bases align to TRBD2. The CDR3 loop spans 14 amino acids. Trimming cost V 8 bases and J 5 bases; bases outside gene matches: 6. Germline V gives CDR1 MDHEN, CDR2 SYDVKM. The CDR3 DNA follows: TGTGCCAGCGAGGGGACTAGCCGGACCGGGGAGCTGTTTTTT. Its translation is CASEGTSRTGELFF.

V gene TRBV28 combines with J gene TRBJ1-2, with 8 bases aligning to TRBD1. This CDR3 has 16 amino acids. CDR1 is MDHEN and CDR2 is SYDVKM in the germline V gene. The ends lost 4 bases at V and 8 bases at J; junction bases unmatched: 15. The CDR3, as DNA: TGTGCCAGCAGTTCCCTGAGGACACAGGGGGTACAGGGCTACACCTTC. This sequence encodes CASSSLRTQGVQGYTF.

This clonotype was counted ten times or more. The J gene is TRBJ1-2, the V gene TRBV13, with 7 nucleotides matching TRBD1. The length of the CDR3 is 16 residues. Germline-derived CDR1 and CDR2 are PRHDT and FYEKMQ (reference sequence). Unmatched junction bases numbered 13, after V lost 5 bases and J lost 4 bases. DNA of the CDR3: TGTGCCAGCAGCCCCCGGGACAGTCTGCGGACCTATGGCTACACCTTC. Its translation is CASSPRDSLRTYGYTF.

The CDR3 here is CASNRVFDSPLHF. In nucleotides, the CDR3 is TGCGCCAGCAACAGGGTTTTTGATTCACCCCTCCACTTT. This chain connects TRBV10-1 to TRBJ1-6; weak D call: TRBD1 (6 bases). The CDR3 runs 13 residues. Trimming shortened V by 7 bases and J by 8 bases, and 12 bases separated the two germline ends. From germline, CDR1 is WNHNN and CDR2 SYGVQD (reference sequence).

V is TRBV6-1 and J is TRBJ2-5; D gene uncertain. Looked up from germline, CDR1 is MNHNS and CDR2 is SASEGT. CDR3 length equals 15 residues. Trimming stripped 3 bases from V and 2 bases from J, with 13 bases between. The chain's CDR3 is CASSDADGGQETQYF. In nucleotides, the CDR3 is TGTGCCAGCAGTGACGCGGACGGTGGTCAAGAGACCCAGTACTTC.

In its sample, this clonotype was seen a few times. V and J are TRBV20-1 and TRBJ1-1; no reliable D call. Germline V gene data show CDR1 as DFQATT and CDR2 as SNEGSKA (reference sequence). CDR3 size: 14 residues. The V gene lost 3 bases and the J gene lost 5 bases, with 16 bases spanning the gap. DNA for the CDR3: TGCAGTGCTAGTTTATCGGGGAGGGTAACTGAAGCTTTCTTT. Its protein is CSASLSGRVTEAFF.

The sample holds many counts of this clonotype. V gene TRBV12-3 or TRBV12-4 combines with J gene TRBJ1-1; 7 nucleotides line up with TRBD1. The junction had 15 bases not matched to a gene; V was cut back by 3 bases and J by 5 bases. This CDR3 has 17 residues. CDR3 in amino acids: CASSFYPTGRINTEAFF. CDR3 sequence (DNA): TGTGCCAGCAGTTTTTACCCGACAGGGCGAATTAATACTGAAGCTTTCTTT.

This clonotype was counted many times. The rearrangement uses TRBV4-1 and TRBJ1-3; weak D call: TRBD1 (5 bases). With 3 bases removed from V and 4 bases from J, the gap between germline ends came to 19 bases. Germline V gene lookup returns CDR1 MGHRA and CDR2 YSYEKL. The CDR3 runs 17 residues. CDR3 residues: CASSHGRQGRKGNTIYF. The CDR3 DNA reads TGCGCCAGCAGCCACGGCCGCCAGGGCCGTAAAGGAAACACCATATATTTT.

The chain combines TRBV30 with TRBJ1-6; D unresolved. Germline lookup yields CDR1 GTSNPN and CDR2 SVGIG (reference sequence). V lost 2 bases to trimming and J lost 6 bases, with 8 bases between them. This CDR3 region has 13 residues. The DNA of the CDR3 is TGTGCCTGGAGTACAGAACTTAATTCACCCCTCCACTTT. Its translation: CAWSTELNSPLHF.

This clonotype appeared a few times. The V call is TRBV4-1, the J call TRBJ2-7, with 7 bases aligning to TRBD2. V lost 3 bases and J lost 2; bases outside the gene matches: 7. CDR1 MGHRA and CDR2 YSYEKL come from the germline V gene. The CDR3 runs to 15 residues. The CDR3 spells CASSQPTSSPYEQYF. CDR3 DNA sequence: TGCGCCAGCAGCCAGCCGACTAGCAGTCCCTACGAGCAGTACTTC.

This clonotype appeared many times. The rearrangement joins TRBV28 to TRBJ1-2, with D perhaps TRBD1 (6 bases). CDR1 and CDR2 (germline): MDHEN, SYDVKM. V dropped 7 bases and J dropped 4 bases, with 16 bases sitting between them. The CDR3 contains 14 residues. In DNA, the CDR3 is TGTGCCAGCACTACGACACAGGGATTCTATGGCTACACCTTC. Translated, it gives CASTTTQGFYGYTF.

The CDR3 DNA reads TGTGCCACCAGCAGGAGCCTATCTGGGGCCGAGCAGTACTTC. This sequence encodes CATSRSLSGAEQYF. The chain uses TRBV15 and TRBJ2-7; possibly TRBD1 for D (5 bases). CDR1 is LNHNV and CDR2 is YYDKDF in the germline V gene (reference sequence). The CDR3 consists of 14 residues. V lost 3 bases and J lost 6, with 15 bases in between.

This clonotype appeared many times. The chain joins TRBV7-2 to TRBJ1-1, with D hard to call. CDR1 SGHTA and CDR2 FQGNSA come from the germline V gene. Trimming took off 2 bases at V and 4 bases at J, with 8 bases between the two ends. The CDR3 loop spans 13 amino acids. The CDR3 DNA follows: TGTGCCAGCAGCTTATGGTGGAGCACTGAAGCTTTCTTT. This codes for CASSLWWSTEAFF.